This TCR beta chain was found in a study of beta chain features in type 1 diabetes. Every donor had blood drawn once into heparin, around 120 mL on average. Whole-study results and caveats: Type 1 diabetes patients had moderately but significantly shorter TCRB CDR3s in all four CD4+ subsets.

Investigators reverse transcribed all isolated RNA, so they sequenced expressed TCRB transcripts. Clones were sequenced by immunoSEQ multiplex PCR, and TCRdb holds only the in-frame ones, with some missing. This repertoire shows about 700,000 clones, about an eighth found once; its top ten account for roughly 0.022%. There are a few counts of this clone. Its antigen is unidentified. CDR3 size: 13 residues. V lost 10 bases and J lost 6, with 13 bases in between. In germline, CDR1 is MDHEN, CDR2 SYDVKM. This clonotype originated in a man in his late teens or twenties with type 1 diabetes. The chain employs TRBV28 and TRBJ1-6; maybe TRBD1 (5 bases). Sequencing was performed on naive CD4+ T cells from blood. In DNA form, the CDR3 reads TGTGCCACCCAGGGACCGGGTAATTCACCCCTCCACTTT. Protein: CATQGPGNSPLHF.